This TCR beta chain stems from a study of shared clonotypes between healthy human individuals. This CDR3 is built from 11 residues. V lost 6 bases and J 3 bases, leaving 6 bases between the germline ends. Germline CDR1 SGHNT, CDR2 YYREEE (reference sequence). Some clones are missing from TCRdb's copy, which holds only in-frame ones; the method was immunoSEQ multiplex PCR. The table has about 1.4 million clones, around 95% seen once; the top ten hold approximately 1%. This clonotype was sampled from a man aged 25-40 years in good health. This chain links TRBV5-4 with TRBJ1-1; D is unclear. Sequencing was carried out using naive CD4+ T cells sorted from blood. Subset: CD45RA+ positively selected. The CDR3 region has the DNA TGTGCCAGCAAGGAGGACACTGAAGCTTTCTTT. Its translation is CASKEDTEAFF.